These 17 T cell receptor beta chains were all obtained from the same sample, sequenced in a study of regulatory T cells in long-lasting Graves disease. Time point of the sample: persistent/refractory GD, antithyroid drugs over 5 years with positive TRAb. The TCR library used RNA extracted from PBMCs. The authors built TCR beta libraries using iRepertoire HTBI primers and Arm-PCR of CDR3 regions. TCRdb used MiXCR to reprocess the multiplex PCR reads, holding one entry per CDR3 protein. Of hundreds of thousands of distinct CDR3 sequences in the sample, roughly 20% were seen once. The specimen was peripheral blood mononuclear cells (PBMCs), collected when the disease was refractory, from a patient treated with antithyroid drugs. The receptors stem from a female donor with Graves disease.

This clonotype has at least ten counts. The V and J genes are TRBV30 and TRBJ1-1; no firm D call. The germline V gene has CDR1 GTSNPN and CDR2 SVGIG (reference sequence). The CDR3 contains 13 residues. Here the CDR3 DNA reads TGTGCATACGCCACGGGCCGCGACACTGAAGCTTTCTTT. This codes for CAYATGRDTEAFF.

As regards this clonotype: One base away lies a much larger clone, so this may be a sequencing read error. For the CDR3, the DNA is TGTGCCAGCAGCTATGAGCCACCCTCTGGGGCCAACGTCCTGACTTTC. This codes for CASSYEPPSGANVLTF. J is TRBJ2-6 and V is TRBV7-2; no clear D gene. The CDR3 consists of 16 residues. Deletions cut 4 bases from V and 0 bases from J, with 10 bases between. Germline CDR1 SGHTA, CDR2 FQGNSA.

This clonotype came up a few times. This chain joins TRBV12-5 and TRBJ2-7, with a possible D match to TRBD2 (5 bases). The V gene's germline CDR1 is LGHNT and CDR2 FRNRAP. The CDR3 runs to 14 residues. The V end lost 1 base, the J end lost 0 bases, and 7 bases lay between the germline ends. CDR3 protein: CASGLAGSSYEQYF. As DNA, the CDR3 is TGTGCTAGTGGTTTGGCGGGGAGCTCCTACGAGCAGTACTTC. The whole variable domain, filled in from reference TRBV12-5 and TRBJ2-7, reads DARVTQTPRHKVTEMGQEVTMRCQPILGHNTVFWYRQTMMQGLELLAYFRNRAPLDDSGMPKDRFSAEMPDATLATLKIQPSEPRDSAVYFCASGLAGSSYEQYFGPGTRLTVT.

This clonotype occurred a few times. V and J are TRBV20-1 and TRBJ2-7; 9 bases line up with TRBD2. V shed 3 bases, J shed 6 bases, and the junction held 15 bases outside the gene matches. CDR1 and CDR2 from the germline V gene are DFQATT and SNEGSKA (reference sequence). The CDR3 consists of 16 residues. CDR3 sequence: CSARDSSGEHGGEQYF. CDR3 nucleotide sequence: TGCAGTGCTAGGGACTCTAGCGGGGAGCACGGGGGCGAGCAGTACTTC.

The chain couples TRBV24-1 to TRBJ2-7; no reliable D call. This CDR3 has 12 amino acids. The V end lost 6 bases, the J end lost 3 bases, and 8 bases lay between the germline ends. The V gene's germline CDR1 is KGHDR and CDR2 SFDVKD. CDR3 bases: TGTGCCACCAGTCGCTCGGGCTACGAGCAGTACTTC. Its protein is CATSRSGYEQYF.

This clonotype was observed many times. The V call is TRBV11-2, the J call TRBJ2-3; D not resolved. The CDR3 spans 13 residues. Trimming removed 1 base at V and 0 bases at J, with 2 bases between. Germline assignment: CDR1 SGHAT and CDR2 FQNNGV. The CDR3 loop is CASSLGSTDTQYF. CDR3 bases: TGTGCCAGCAGCTTAGGTAGCACAGATACGCAGTATTTT.

The rearrangement uses TRBV28 and TRBJ1-1; D unclear. Germline loops: CDR1 MDHEN, CDR2 SYDVKM. V was trimmed by 7 bases and J by 7 bases, leaving 19 bases between them. This CDR3 comprises 14 residues. CDR3 region: CASTIQGYRNEAFF. The CDR3, as DNA: TGTGCCAGCACCATACAAGGGTATCGGAATGAAGCTTTCTTT.

This clonotype was detected many times. The chain is built from TRBV28 and TRBJ2-2; D could derive from TRBD1 or TRBD2 (5 bases each). The CDR3 is made up of 16 amino acids. Between the trimmed V and J ends, which lost 3 bases and 0 bases, there was a span of 11 bases. Per germline, CDR1 MDHEN and CDR2 SYDVKM. CDR3 in DNA: TGTGCCAGCAGTTTCGGGACCGTGACGAACACCGGGGAGCTGTTTTTT. Protein sequence: CASSFGTVTNTGELFF.

This clonotype appeared a few times. The genes are TRBV29-1 and TRBJ1-2; 7 bases fit TRBD1. The V gene's germline CDR1 is SQVTM and CDR2 ANQGSEA. V trimming: 6 bases; J trimming: 1 base; junction bases outside the gene matches: 5. The CDR3 length is 13 residues. The chain's CDR3 is CSVWDSYNYGYTF. DNA of the CDR3: TGCAGCGTATGGGACAGTTATAACTATGGCTACACCTTC.

Ten or more counts support this clonotype. V and J are TRBV2 and TRBJ2-7; 8 bases map to TRBD1. The V and J ends lost 4 bases and 2 bases, in that order; junction bases with no gene match: 16. This CDR3 is built from 18 residues. Germline V gene sequence: CDR1 SNHLY, CDR2 FYNNEI. CDR3 amino acids: CASSARQGPFGLTYEQYF. In DNA, the CDR3 is TGTGCCAGCAGTGCCCGACAGGGGCCTTTCGGGTTAACCTACGAGCAGTACTTC.

This chain joins TRBV7-3 and TRBJ1-1, with D perhaps matching TRBD1 (6 bases). CDR1 and CDR2 (germline): SGHTA, FQGTGA. This CDR3 region has 12 residues. V dropped 4 bases and J dropped 8 bases, with 11 bases sitting between them. CDR3 nucleotide sequence: TGTGCCAGCAGCTCCCCCAGGGGCGAAGCTTTCTTT. Its translation: CASSSPRGEAFF.

V usage is TRBV19 and J usage is TRBJ1-2; D call uncertain. Germline values: CDR1 LNHDA, CDR2 SQIVND (reference sequence). CDR3 size: 15 residues. Trimming stripped 0 bases from V and 5 bases from J, with 13 bases between. The CDR3 loop reads CASSIDAGSWYGYTF. The CDR3 DNA is TGTGCCAGTAGTATAGACGCCGGGTCCTGGTATGGCTACACCTTC.

This clonotype was counted a few times. The genes are TRBV4-1 and TRBJ2-7; 11 bases map to TRBD1. V gave up 4 bases and J gave up 2 bases; unmatched junction bases: 4. The CDR3 covers 15 residues. Germline V gives CDR1 MGHRA, CDR2 YSYEKL. The CDR3 nucleotides read TGCGCCAGCAGCCCTGGACAGGGGGCCACCTACGAGCAGTACTTC. Protein: CASSPGQGATYEQYF.

In the case of this clonotype: Germline and junction disagree at one end, which may indicate a read error. The V and J genes are TRBV11-2 and TRBJ2-2; TRBD1 aligns across 9 bases. The V gene's germline CDR1 is SGHAT and CDR2 FQNNGV. The CDR3 consists of 14 residues. The DNA of the CDR3 is TGTGCCAGCAGTTTTACAGGGGGCTACGGGGGGCTGTTTTTT. Translation: CASSFTGGYGGLFF.

This clonotype was counted at least ten times. This chain connects TRBV28 to TRBJ2-7; D remains unclear. CDR3 length equals 12 residues. V lost 3 bases, J lost 5 bases, and 8 bases lay in between. Per germline, CDR1 MDHEN and CDR2 SYDVKM. The DNA of the CDR3 is TGTGCCAGCAGTTTTGCCCCCCACGAGCAGTACTTC. Translated, it gives CASSFAPHEQYF.

The table lists this clonotype with many counts. This rearrangement joins TRBV7-2 to TRBJ1-1, with 8 bases lining up with TRBD1. The ends lost 4 bases at V and 11 bases at J; junction bases unmatched: 9. CDR1 is SGHTA, CDR2 FQGNSA, per germline. The CDR3 is 13 residues long. CDR3 DNA: TGTGCCAGCAGCTCGGGACAGGTGGGCAGGGCTTTCTTT. It encodes CASSSGQVGRAFF. Drawing the rest from reference TRBV7-2 and TRBJ1-1, the complete variable domain is GAGVSQSPSNKVTEKGKDVELRCDPISGHTALYWYRQSLGQGLEFLIYFQGNSAPDKSGLPSDRFSAERTGGSVSTLTIQRTQQEDSAVYLCASSSGQVGRAFFGQGTRLTVV.

V gene TRBV20-1 combines with J gene TRBJ1-6; D gene ambiguous. Trimming cost V 2 bases and J 3 bases, with 8 bases left between them. CDR3 length: 14 amino acids. Germline V lookup: CDR1 DFQATT, CDR2 SNEGSKA (reference sequence). CDR3 sequence: CSARSEYYNSPLHF. CDR3 DNA: TGCAGTGCTAGATCCGAGTACTATAATTCACCCCTCCACTTT.